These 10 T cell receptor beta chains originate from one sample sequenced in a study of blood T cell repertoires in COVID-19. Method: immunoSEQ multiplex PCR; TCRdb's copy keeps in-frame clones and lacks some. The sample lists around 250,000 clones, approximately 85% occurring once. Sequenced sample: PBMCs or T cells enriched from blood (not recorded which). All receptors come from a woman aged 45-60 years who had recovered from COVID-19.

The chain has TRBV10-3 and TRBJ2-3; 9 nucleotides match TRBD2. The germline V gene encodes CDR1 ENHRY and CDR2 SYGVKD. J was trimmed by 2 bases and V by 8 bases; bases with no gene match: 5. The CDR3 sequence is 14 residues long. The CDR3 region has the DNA TGTGCCATCTGGGTGGGACTAGCCACAGATACGCAGTATTTT. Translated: CAIWVGLATDTQYF.

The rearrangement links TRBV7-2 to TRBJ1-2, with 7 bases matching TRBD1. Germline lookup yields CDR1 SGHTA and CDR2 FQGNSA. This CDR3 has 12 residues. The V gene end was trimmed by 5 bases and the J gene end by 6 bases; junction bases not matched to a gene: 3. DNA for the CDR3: TGTGCCAGCAGCGCGACAGGGAATGGCTACACCTTC. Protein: CASSATGNGYTF.

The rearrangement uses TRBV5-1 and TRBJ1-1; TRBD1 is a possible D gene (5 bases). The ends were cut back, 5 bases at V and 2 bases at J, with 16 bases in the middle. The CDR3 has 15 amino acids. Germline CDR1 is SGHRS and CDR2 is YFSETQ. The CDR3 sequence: CASRDLTVLNTEAFF. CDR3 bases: TGCGCCAGCAGGGACCTGACAGTCTTAAACACTGAAGCTTTCTTT.

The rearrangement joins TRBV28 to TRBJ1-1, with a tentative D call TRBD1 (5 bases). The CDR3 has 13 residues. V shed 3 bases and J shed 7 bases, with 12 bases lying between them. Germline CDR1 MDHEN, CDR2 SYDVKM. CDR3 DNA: TGTGCCAGCAGTTTTCATGGGGCGATTGAAGCTTTCTTT. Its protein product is CASSFHGAIEAFF.

The CDR3 DNA sequence: TGTGCCAGCAGCGTTGATGACGGGACTTACACTGAAGCTTTCTTT. This encodes CASSVDDGTYTEAFF. The chain employs TRBV9 and TRBJ1-1; tentatively, D is TRBD1 (5 bases). The ends were cut back, 2 bases at V and 3 bases at J, with 14 bases in the middle. Germline loops: CDR1 SGDLS, CDR2 YYNGEE. CDR3 length: 15 residues.

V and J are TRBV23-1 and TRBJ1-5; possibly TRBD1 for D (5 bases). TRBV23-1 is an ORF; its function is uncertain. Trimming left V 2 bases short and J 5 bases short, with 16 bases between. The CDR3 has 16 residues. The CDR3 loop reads CASSQPLAGPHQPQHF. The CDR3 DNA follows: TGCGCCAGCAGTCAACCCTTGGCAGGGCCCCATCAGCCCCAGCATTTT.

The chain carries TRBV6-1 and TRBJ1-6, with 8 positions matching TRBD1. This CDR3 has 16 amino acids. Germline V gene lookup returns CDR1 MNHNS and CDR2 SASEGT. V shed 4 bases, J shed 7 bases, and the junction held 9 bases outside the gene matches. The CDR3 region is CASSGIFDRGNSPLHF. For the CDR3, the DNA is TGTGCCAGCAGTGGGATCTTCGACAGGGGAAATTCACCCCTCCACTTT.

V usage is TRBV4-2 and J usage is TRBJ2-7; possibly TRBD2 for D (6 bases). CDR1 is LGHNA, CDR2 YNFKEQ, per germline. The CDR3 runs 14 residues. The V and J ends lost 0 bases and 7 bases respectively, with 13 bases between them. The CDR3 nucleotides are TGTGCCAGCAGCCAAGATCCGGGAGTCGGAGAGCAGTACTTC. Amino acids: CASSQDPGVGEQYF.

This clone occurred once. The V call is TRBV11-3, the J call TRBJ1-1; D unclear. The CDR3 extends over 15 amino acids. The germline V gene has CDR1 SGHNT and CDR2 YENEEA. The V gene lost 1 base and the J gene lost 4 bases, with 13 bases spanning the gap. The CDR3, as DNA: TGTGCCAGCAGCTTAGGCGGAACACGGAGCACTGAAGCTTTCTTT. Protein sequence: CASSLGGTRSTEAFF.

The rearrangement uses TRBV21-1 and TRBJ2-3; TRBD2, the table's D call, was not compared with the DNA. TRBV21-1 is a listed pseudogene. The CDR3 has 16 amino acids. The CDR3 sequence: CASSKGKTLAGMGQYF. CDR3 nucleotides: TGTGCCAGCAGCAAAGGTAAGACGCTAGCGGGGATGGGGCAGTATTTT.